The next 22 T cell receptor beta chains were all read from a single sample in a study of T cell clones after liver transplantation. Measured with immunoSEQ multiplex PCR; TCRdb has only the in-frame clones, and not every one. The sample carries about 70,000 clones, approximately 80% recorded once. The input for sequencing was CD4+ T cells from blood, taken 12 months after liver transplant. These receptors all come from a human patient who received a liver transplant. Some T cells could come from the graft donor.

This clone showed up just a few times. This chain connects TRBV15 to TRBJ1-1; D is ambiguous. Germline CDR1 and CDR2: LNHNV and YYDKDF (reference sequence). Trimming took off 4 bases at V and 1 base at J, with 10 bases between the two ends. The CDR3 consists of 14 residues. CDR3 sequence: CATSIRVANTEAFF. The CDR3 DNA reads TGTGCCACCAGCATCCGGGTCGCGAACACTGAAGCTTTCTTT. Drawing the rest from reference TRBV15 and TRBJ1-1, the complete variable domain is DAMVIQNPRYQVTQFGKPVTLSCSQTLNHNVMYWYQQKSSQAPKLLFHYYDKDFNNEADTPDNFQSRRPNTSFCFLDIRSPGLGDTAMYLCATSIRVANTEAFFGQGTRLTVV.

The V and J genes are TRBV12-5 and TRBJ2-7, with 10 bases fitting TRBD1. V shed 6 bases, J shed 2 bases, and the junction held 4 bases outside the gene matches. CDR3 size: 14 residues. Germline V CDR1 and CDR2: LGHNT, FRNRAP. Written as DNA, the CDR3 is TGTGCTAGTGGCCCGGGACAGGGGACCTACGAGCAGTACTTC. Translated, it gives CASGPGQGTYEQYF.

This rearrangement joins TRBV7-3 to TRBJ2-3; TRBD2 agrees at 8 bases. Germline values: CDR1 SGHTA, CDR2 FQGTGA. Unmatched junction bases numbered 9, after V lost 1 base and J lost 3 bases. The CDR3 sequence is 17 residues long. The CDR3: CASSLRGPAGVTDTQYF. The CDR3, as DNA: TGTGCCAGCAGCTTAAGGGGGCCAGCGGGAGTTACAGATACGCAGTATTTT.

This chain uses TRBV10-2 with TRBJ2-7; 8 bases match TRBD1. Germline V lookup: CDR1 WSHSY, CDR2 SAAADI. The trim removed 3 bases at V and 3 bases at J, leaving 10 bases unmatched. The length of the CDR3 is 16 residues. CDR3 coding DNA: TGCGCCAGCAGTGAACTTCCGACAGGGGTGATCTACGAGCAGTACTTC. Its translation is CASSELPTGVIYEQYF.

This chain uses TRBV2 with TRBJ2-1; 10 bases agree with TRBD2. The ends lost 3 bases at V and 6 bases at J; junction bases unmatched: 5. Per the germline V gene, CDR1 is SNHLY and CDR2 is FYNNEI. The CDR3 has 15 residues. Here the CDR3 reads CASSEELAGANEQFF. The CDR3 DNA is TGTGCCAGCAGTGAGGAGCTAGCGGGGGCCAATGAGCAGTTCTTC.

The CDR3 here is CASSGGAYGYTF. CDR3 in DNA: TGTGCCAGCTCGGGCGGGGCCTATGGCTACACCTTC. The rearrangement links TRBV7-2 to TRBJ1-2; a possible D gene is TRBD1 (5 bases). V lost 8 bases and J 4 bases, leaving 11 bases between the germline ends. The germline gives CDR1 SGHTA, CDR2 FQGNSA. The CDR3 has 12 residues. The variable domain in full, completed from reference TRBV7-2 and TRBJ1-2, reads GAGVSQSPSNKVTEKGKDVELRCDPISGHTALYWYRQSLGQGLEFLIYFQGNSAPDKSGLPSDRFSAERTGGSVSTLTIQRTQQEDSAVYLCASSGGAYGYTFGSGTRLTVV.

This sequence joins TRBV2 and TRBJ1-1; D is uncertain. Germline loops: CDR1 SNHLY, CDR2 FYNNEI. This CDR3 has 13 residues. The V gene lost 4 bases and the J gene lost 10 bases, with 16 bases spanning the gap. The CDR3 bases are TGTGCCAGCAGTGGAGGAGCTACTAGGAGAGCTTTCTTT. Translated: CASSGGATRRAFF.

This rearrangement joins TRBV29-1 to TRBJ2-5; 8 bases are shared with TRBD1. The J segment lost 1 base and the V segment lost 4 bases, leaving 11 bases of the junction unmatched. The CDR3 is 16 residues long. Germline V gene sequence: CDR1 SQVTM, CDR2 ANQGSEA. Written as DNA, the CDR3 is TGCAGCGTTGCCGGCGGGCCAGGACAGGGCCAAGAGACCCAGTACTTC. This encodes CSVAGGPGQGQETQYF.

CDR3 amino acids: CASSYPPPNTGELFF. The CDR3 nucleotides read TGTGCCAGTAGTTACCCCCCCCCGAACACCGGGGAGCTGTTTTTT. The chain has TRBV19 and TRBJ2-2; no reliable D call. The germline gives CDR1 LNHDA, CDR2 SQIVND (reference sequence). The CDR3 has 15 amino acids. The ends were cut back, 5 bases at V and 0 bases at J, with 10 bases in the middle.

V is TRBV18 and J is TRBJ2-3; D is ambiguous. Germline lookup yields CDR1 KGHSH and CDR2 LQKENI. With 6 bases removed from V and 2 bases from J, the gap between germline ends came to 3 bases. This CDR3 comprises 11 residues. The DNA for the CDR3 is TGTGCCAGCTCCAACACAGATACGCAGTATTTT. The encoded protein is CASSNTDTQYF.

The genes are TRBV5-1 and TRBJ1-1, with D perhaps matching TRBD1 (5 bases). Germline CDR1 is SGHRS and CDR2 is YFSETQ. There are 14 residues in the CDR3. V was pared by 3 bases and J by 3 bases, with 12 bases between. In nucleotides, the CDR3 is TGCGCCAGCAGCTCGGACACCTCGGACACTGAAGCTTTCTTT. As protein: CASSSDTSDTEAFF.

This chain joins TRBV28 and TRBJ1-2; 9 bases are a match to TRBD1. Looked up from germline, CDR1 is MDHEN and CDR2 is SYDVKM. J lost 7 bases, V lost 2 bases, and 8 bases had no gene match. The CDR3 has 15 amino acids. The DNA for the CDR3 is TGTGCCAGCAGTTTACCGGGACAGGGAAGAGGTGGCTACACCTTC. Its translation is CASSLPGQGRGGYTF.

J is TRBJ1-2 and V is TRBV29-1; TRBD1 is a possible D gene (5 bases). The germline gives CDR1 SQVTM, CDR2 ANQGSEA. CDR3 length equals 12 residues. This CDR3 is CGAAGEGYGYTF. The CDR3, as DNA: TGCGGGGCCGCGGGGGAAGGGTATGGCTACACCTTC. The complete variable domain, with remaining parts taken from reference TRBV29-1 and TRBJ1-2, reads SAVISQKPSRDICQRGTSLTIQCQVDSQVTMMFWYRQQPGQSLTLIATANQGSEATYESGFVIDKFPISRPNLTFSTLTVSNMSPEDSSIYLCGAAGEGYGYTFGSGTRLTVV.

The chain carries TRBV30 and TRBJ2-7, with 10 bases identical to TRBD2. The V gene end was trimmed by 2 bases and the J gene end by 4 bases; junction bases not matched to a gene: 8. The CDR3 is 15 residues long. The germline gives CDR1 GTSNPN, CDR2 SVGIG (reference sequence). CDR3 DNA: TGTGCCTGGAGTACTGAAGGACTAGCGGTTTACGAGCAGTACTTC. Its translation: CAWSTEGLAVYEQYF.

The chain carries TRBV7-2 and TRBJ2-3; 8 bases align to TRBD2. The CDR3 is 15 residues long. CDR1 SGHTA and CDR2 FQGNSA come from the germline V gene. J gave up 2 bases and V 5 bases, and 6 bases lay outside the gene matches. CDR3 amino acids: CASSNPGLDTDTQYF. DNA of the CDR3: TGTGCCAGCAGCAATCCGGGACTAGACACAGATACGCAGTATTTT.

V and J are TRBV2 and TRBJ2-7; 8 nucleotides agree with TRBD1. The V segment lost 2 bases and the J segment 2 bases; nucleotides outside the gene matches: 5. This CDR3 contains 15 residues. Germline values: CDR1 SNHLY, CDR2 FYNNEI. CDR3 nucleotide sequence: TGTGCCAGCAGTGAACAGGGACAGGCCCCCTACGAGCAGTACTTC. Translating gives CASSEQGQAPYEQYF. Filled out from reference TRBV2 and TRBJ2-7, the complete variable domain reads EPEVTQTPSHQVTQMGQEVILRCVPISNHLYFYWYRQILGQKVEFLVSFYNNEISEKSEIFDDQFSVERPDGSNFTLKIRSTKLEDSAMYFCASSEQGQAPYEQYFGPGTRLTVT.

V usage is TRBV6-5 and J usage is TRBJ2-1, with D maybe TRBD2 (6 bases). V was clipped by 3 bases and J by 6 bases, with 18 bases between them. Germline CDR1 reads MNHEY; CDR2 reads SVGAGI. The CDR3 is 16 residues long. DNA of the CDR3: TGTGCCAGCAGTTATAGGCGGGACCTTAAGGTCAATGAGCAGTTCTTC. This codes for CASSYRRDLKVNEQFF.

The rearrangement joins TRBV19 to TRBJ1-1; 8 bases align to TRBD1. Germline CDR1 reads LNHDA; CDR2 reads SQIVND (reference sequence). Trimming at V came to 6 bases and at J to 2 bases, leaving 5 bases not matched to a gene. The CDR3 sequence is 14 residues long. CDR3: CASSRGTGNTEAFF. The CDR3 DNA sequence: TGTGCCAGTAGCCGGGGGACAGGAAACACTGAAGCTTTCTTT.

The J gene is TRBJ2-2, the V gene TRBV10-1, with a tentative D call TRBD2 (5 bases). V lost 4 bases to trimming and J lost 5 bases, with 11 bases between them. Germline lookup yields CDR1 WNHNN and CDR2 SYGVQD (reference sequence). This CDR3 has 14 amino acids. The CDR3 protein is CASSARTGTGELFF. The CDR3 region has the DNA TGCGCCAGCAGTGCCAGGACGGGGACCGGGGAGCTGTTTTTT.

The chain is built from TRBV30 and TRBJ2-7; 8 bases are shared with TRBD2. Germline CDR1 GTSNPN, CDR2 SVGIG (reference sequence). Trimming removed 1 base from V and 9 bases from J; junction bases left unmatched: 17. There are 16 residues in the CDR3. The CDR3 sequence is CAWSAGGVGIIRRQYF. CDR3 coding DNA: TGTGCCTGGAGTGCCGGGGGGGTCGGAATCATACGTAGGCAGTACTTC.

This clone is a singleton in its sample. CDR3 sequence reads: CASSSSSFSSYEQYF. For the CDR3, the DNA is TGCGCCAGCAGCTCCAGCAGCTTCAGCTCCTACGAGCAGTACTTC. The chain is built from TRBV5-1 and TRBJ2-7, with D uncertain. This CDR3 spans 15 amino acids. With 3 bases removed from V and 0 bases from J, the gap between germline ends came to 13 bases. CDR1 is SGHRS and CDR2 is YFSETQ in the germline V gene.

The CDR3 loop is CASSLGTDSYEQYF. CDR3 DNA: TGTGCCAGCAGCTTAGGGACGGATAGCTACGAGCAGTACTTC. The chain combines TRBV11-1 with TRBJ2-7; no reliable D call. Looked up from germline, CDR1 is SGHAT and CDR2 is FQDESV (reference sequence). V was pared by 1 base and J by 3 bases, with 10 bases between. The CDR3 is 14 residues long.